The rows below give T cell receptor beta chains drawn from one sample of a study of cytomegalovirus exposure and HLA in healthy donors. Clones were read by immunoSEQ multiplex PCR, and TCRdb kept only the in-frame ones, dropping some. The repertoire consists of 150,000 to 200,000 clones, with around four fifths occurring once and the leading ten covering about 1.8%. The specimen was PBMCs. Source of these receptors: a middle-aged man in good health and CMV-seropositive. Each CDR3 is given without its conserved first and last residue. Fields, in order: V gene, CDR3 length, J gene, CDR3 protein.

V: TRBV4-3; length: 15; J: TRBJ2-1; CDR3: ASSQERSAGGYNEQF
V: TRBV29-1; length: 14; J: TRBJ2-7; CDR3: SVTTIGQGVSYEQY
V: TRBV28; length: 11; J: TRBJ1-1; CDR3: ASSPVANTEAF
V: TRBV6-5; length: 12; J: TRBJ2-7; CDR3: ASSSGTEPYEQY
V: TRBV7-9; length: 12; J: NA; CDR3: ASSLAGVVYEQY
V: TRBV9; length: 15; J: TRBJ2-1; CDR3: ASSVVSLAGTLSEQF
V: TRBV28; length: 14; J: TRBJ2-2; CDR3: ASRPTGGGNTGELF
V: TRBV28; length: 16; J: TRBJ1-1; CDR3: ASSSKVGDRTLNTEAF
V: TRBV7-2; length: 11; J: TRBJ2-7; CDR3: ASTRPGAYEQY
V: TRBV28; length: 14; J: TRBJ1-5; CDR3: ASSSPNPGDNQPQH
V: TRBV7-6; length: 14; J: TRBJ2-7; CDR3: ASSGGERTGSHEQY
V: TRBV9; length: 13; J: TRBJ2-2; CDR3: ASSATSSNTGELF
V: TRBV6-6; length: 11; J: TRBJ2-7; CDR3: ASSSRADFEQY
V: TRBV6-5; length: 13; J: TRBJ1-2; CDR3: ASSYRPRPDEGYT
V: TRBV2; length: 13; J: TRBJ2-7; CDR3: ASSAEGVFSYEQY
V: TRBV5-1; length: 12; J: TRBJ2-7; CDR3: ASSRGQGAYEQY
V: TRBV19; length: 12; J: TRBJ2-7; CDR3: ASSIRRGNHEQY
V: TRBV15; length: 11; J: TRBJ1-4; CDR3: ATSRVLNEKLF
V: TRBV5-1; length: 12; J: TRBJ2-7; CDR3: ASSPGLATYEQY
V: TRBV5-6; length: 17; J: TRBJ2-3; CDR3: ASLESGRSGRGSTDTQY
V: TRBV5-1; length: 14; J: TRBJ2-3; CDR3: ASRPEDLAGDDTQY
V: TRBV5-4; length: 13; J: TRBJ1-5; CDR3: ASSLGQGVGQPQH
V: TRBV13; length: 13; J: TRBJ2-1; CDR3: ASSQGTGPLNEQF